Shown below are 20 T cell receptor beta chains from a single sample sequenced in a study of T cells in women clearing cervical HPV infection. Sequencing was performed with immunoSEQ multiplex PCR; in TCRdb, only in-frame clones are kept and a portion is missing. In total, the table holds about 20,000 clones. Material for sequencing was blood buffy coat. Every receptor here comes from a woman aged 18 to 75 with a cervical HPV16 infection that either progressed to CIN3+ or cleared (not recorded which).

The CDR3 bases that were read are TGCAGTGCTAGAGACAGGGTAGGGACAGATACG. This codes for CSARDRVGTDT. The whole CDR3 protein is CSARDRVGTDTQYF. The rearrangement uses TRBV20-1 and TRBJ2-3; a possible D gene is TRBD1 (5 bases). The read gets to within 3 residues of the CDR3 end, and the germline J gene fills in the rest. Trimming removed 0 bases from V and 3 bases from J, with 10 bases in between. Germline V CDR1 and CDR2: DFQATT, SNEGSKA (reference sequence). The CDR3 is made up of 14 amino acids.

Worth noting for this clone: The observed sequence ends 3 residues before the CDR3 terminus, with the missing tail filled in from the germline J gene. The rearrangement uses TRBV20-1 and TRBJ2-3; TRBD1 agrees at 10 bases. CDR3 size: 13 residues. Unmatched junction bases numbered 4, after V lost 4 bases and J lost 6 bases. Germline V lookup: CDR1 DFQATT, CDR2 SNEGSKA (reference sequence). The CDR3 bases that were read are TGCAGTGCTAACGACAGGGGGCTGGATACG. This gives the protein CSANDRGLDT. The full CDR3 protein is CSANDRGLDTQYF.

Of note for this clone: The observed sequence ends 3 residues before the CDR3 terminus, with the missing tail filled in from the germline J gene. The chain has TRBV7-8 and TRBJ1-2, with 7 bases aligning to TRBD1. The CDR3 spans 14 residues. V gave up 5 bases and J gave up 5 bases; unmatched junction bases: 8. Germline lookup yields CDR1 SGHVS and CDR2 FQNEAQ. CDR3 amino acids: CASSLGPGGYGYTF. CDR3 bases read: TGTGCCAGCAGCCTTGGACCAGGGGGGTATGGC.

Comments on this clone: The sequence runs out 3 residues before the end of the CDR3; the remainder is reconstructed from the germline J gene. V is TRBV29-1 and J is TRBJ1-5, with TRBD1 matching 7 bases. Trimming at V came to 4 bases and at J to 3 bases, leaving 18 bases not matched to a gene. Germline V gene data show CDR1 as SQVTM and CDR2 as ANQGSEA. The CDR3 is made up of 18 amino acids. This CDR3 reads CSVVVGTDDALINQPQHF. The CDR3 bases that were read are TGCAGCGTTGTGGTCGGGACAGACGATGCTCTTATCAATCAGCCC.

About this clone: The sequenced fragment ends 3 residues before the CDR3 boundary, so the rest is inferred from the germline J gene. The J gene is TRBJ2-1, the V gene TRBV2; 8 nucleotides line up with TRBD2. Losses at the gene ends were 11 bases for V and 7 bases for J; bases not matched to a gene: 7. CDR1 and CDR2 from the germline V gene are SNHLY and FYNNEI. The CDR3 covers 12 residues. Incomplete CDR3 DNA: TGTGCCGTCTTACTAGCGGCTAATGAG. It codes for CAVLLAANE. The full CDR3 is CAVLLAANEQFF.

CDR3 residues: CASSPQGVKTQYF. Partial CDR3 DNA: TGTGCCAGCAGCCCCCAGGGGGTAAAGACC. The chain is built from TRBV6-2 or TRBV6-3 and TRBJ2-5; 7 bases map to TRBD1. The read terminates 3 residues ahead of where the CDR3 ends, so the germline J gene completes it. This CDR3 is 13 amino acids long. Germline trimming cut 6 bases from V and 6 bases from J; bases unmatched to any gene: 7. Germline V gene lookup returns CDR1 MNHEY and CDR2 SVGEGT.

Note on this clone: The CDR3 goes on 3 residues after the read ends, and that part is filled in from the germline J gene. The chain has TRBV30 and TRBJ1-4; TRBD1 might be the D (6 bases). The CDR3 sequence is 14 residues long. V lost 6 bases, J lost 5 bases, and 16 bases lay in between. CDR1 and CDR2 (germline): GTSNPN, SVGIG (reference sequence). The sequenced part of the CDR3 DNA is TGTGCCTGCTTTCCCCGGGACAAGAATGAAAAA. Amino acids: CACFPRDKNEK. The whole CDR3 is CACFPRDKNEKLFF.

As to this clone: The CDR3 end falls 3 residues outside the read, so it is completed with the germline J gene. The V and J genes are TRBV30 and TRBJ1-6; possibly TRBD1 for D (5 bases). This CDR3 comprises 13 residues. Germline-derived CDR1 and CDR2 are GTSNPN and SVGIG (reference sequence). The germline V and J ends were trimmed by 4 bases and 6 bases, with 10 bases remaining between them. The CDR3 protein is CAWNQGFNSPLHF. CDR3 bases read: TGTGCCTGGAATCAGGGTTTTAATTCACCC.

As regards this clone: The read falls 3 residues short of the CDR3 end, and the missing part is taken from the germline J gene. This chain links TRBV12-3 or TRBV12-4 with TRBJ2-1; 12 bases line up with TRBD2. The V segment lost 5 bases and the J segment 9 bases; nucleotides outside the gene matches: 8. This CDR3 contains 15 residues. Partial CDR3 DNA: TGTGCCAGCAGTCCCCGACTAGCGGGAGAGAGTGAG. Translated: CASSPRLAGESE. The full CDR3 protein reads CASSPRLAGESEQFF.

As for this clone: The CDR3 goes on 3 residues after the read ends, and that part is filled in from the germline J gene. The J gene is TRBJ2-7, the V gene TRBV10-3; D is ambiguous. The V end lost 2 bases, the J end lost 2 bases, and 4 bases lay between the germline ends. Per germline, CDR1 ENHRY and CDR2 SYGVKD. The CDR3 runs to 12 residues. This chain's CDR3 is CAISEAAYEQYF. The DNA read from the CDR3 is TGTGCCATCAGTGAGGCGGCCTACGAG.

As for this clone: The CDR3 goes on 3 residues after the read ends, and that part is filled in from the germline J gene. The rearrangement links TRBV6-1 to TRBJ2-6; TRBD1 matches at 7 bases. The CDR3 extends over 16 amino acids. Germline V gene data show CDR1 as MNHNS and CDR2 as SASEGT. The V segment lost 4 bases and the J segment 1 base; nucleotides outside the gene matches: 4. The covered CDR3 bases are TGTGCCAGCAGTGGGCTGACAGGGTCTGGGGCCAACGTC. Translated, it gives CASSGLTGSGANV. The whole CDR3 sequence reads CASSGLTGSGANVLTF.

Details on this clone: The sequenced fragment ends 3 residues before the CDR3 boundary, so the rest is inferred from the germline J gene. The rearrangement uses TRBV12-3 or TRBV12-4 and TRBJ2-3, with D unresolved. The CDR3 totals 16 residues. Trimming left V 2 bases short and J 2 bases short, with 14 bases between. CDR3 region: CASSLISRLVTDTQYF. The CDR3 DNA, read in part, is TGTGCCAGCAGTTTAATTAGTCGTCTTGTCACAGATACG.

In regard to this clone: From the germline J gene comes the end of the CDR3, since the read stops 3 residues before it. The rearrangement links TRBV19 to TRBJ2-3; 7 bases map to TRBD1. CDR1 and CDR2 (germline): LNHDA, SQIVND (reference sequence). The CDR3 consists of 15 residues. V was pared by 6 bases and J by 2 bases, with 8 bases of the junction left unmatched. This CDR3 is CASSHDRENTDTQYF. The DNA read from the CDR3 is TGTGCCAGTAGCCACGACAGGGAAAACACAGATACG.

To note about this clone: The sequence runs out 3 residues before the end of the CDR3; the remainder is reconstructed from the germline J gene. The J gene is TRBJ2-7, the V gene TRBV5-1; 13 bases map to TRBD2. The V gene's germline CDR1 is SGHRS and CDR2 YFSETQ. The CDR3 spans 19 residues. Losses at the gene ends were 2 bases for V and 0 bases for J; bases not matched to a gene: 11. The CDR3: CASSFGLGLAGLYSYEQYF. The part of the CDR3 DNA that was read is TGCGCCAGCAGCTTCGGCCTGGGACTAGCGGGATTGTACTCCTACGAG. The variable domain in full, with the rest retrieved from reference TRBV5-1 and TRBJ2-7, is KAGVTQTPRYLIKTRGQQVTLSCSPISGHRSVSWYQQTPGQGLQFLFEYFSETQRNKGNFPGRFSGRQFSNSRSEMNVSTLELGDSALYLCASSFGLGLAGLYSYEQYFGPGTRLTVT.

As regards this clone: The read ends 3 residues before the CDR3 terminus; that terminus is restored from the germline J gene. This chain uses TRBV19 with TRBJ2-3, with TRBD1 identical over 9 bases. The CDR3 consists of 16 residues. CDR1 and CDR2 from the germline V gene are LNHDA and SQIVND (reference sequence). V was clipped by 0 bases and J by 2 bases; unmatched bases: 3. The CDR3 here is CASSIEGTGYTDTQYF. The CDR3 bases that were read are TGTGCCAGTAGTATAGAGGGGACAGGGTACACAGATACG.

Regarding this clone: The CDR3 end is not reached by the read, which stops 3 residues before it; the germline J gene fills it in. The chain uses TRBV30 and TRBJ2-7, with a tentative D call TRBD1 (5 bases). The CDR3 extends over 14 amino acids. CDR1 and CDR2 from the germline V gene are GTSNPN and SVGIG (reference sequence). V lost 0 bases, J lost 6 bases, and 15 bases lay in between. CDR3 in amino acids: CAWSVRRVASEQYF. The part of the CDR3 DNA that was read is TGTGCCTGGAGTGTACGCAGGGTAGCCAGCGAG.

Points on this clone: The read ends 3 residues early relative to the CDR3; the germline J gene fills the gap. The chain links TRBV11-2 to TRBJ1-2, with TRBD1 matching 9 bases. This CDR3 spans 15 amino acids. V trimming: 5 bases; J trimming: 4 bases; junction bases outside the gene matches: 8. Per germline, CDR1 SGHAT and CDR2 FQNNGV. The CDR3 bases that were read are TGTGCCAGCAGCGCGACTCGACAGGGGGGCTATGGC. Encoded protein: CASSATRQGGYG. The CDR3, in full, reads CASSATRQGGYGYTF. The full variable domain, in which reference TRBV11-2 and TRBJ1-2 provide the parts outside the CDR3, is EAGVAQSPRYKIIEKRQSVAFWCNPISGHATLYWYQQILGQGPKLLIQFQNNGVVDDSQLPKDRFSAERLKGVDSTLKIQPAKLEDSAVYLCASSATRQGGYGYTFGSGTRLTVV.

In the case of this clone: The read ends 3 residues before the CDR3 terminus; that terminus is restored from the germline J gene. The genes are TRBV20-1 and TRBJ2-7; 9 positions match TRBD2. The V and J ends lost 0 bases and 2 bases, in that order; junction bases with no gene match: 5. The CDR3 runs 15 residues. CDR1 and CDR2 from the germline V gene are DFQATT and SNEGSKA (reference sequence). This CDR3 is CSARDPLAGTYEQYF. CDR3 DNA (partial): TGCAGTGCTAGAGATCCCCTAGCGGGGACCTACGAG.

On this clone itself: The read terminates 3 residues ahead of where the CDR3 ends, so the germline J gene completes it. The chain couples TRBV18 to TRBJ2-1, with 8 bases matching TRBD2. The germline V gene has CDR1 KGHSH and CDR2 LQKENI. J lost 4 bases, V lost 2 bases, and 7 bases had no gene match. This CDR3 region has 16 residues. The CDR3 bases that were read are TGTGCCAGCTCACCAGCCATCAGCGGGGGTTACAATGAG. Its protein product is CASSPAISGGYNE. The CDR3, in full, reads CASSPAISGGYNEQFF.

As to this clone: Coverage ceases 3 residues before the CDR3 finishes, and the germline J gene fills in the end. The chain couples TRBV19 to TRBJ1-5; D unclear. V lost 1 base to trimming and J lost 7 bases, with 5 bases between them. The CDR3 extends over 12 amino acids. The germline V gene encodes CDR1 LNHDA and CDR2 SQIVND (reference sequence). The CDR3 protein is CASSIASQPQHF. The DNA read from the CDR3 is TGTGCCAGTAGTATAGCTTCCCAGCCC.